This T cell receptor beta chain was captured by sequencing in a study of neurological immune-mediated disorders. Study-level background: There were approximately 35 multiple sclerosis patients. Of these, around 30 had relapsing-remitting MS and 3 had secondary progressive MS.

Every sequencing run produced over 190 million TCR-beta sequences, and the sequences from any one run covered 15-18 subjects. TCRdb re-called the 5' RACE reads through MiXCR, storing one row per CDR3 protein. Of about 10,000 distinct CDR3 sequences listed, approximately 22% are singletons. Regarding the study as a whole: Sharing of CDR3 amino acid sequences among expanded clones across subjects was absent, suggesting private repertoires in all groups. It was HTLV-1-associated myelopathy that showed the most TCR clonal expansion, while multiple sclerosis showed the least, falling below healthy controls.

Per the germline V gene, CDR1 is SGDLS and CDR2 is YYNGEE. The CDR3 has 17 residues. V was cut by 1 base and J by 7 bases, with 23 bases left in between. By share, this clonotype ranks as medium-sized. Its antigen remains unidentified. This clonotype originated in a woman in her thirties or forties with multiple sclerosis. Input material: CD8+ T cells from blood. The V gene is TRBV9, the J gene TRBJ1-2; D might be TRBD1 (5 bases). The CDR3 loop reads CASSVNLGARTVGGYTF. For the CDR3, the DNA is TGTGCCAGCAGCGTAAATCTCGGGGCCAGGACCGTGGGTGGCTACACCTTC. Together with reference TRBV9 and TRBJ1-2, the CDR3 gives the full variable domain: DSGVTQTPKHLITATGQRVTLRCSPRSGDLSVYWYQQSLDQGLQFLIQYYNGEERAKGNILERFSAQQFPDLHSELNLSSLELGDSALYFCASSVNLGARTVGGYTFGSGTRLTVV.